A selection of T cell receptor beta chains follows, all from one sample in a study of shared clonotypes between healthy human individuals. Sequenced by immunoSEQ multiplex PCR; TCRdb stores in-frame clones only, minus some. This table has more than 500,000 clones, approximately 95% appearing once. Sequences were obtained from naive CD8+ T cells sorted from blood. All receptors come from a woman aged 30 to 39 in good health. CDR3s include the opening cysteine and the closing phenylalanine or tryptophan. A D gene is named only where the DNA matches it firmly. The size entry is marked missing in some rows and otherwise reads once, few, many or a size class.

size: NA; J: TRBJ2-7; V: TRBV25-1; D: NA; CDR3: CASSEYGGYEQYF; DNA: TGTGCCAGCAGTGAATATGGCGGCTACGAGCAGTACTTC
size: NA; J: TRBJ2-3; V: TRBV5-6; D: NA; CDR3: CASSLGSTDTQYF; DNA: TGTGCCAGCAGCCTCGGCAGCACAGATACGCAGTATTTT
size: few; J: TRBJ1-4; V: TRBV6-6; D: NA; CDR3: CASSYSGTLDEKLFF; DNA: TGTGCCAGCAGTTACTCAGGGACATTAGATGAAAAACTGTTTTTT
size: few; J: TRBJ2-7; V: TRBV19; D: NA; CDR3: CASSIGTRSYEQYF; DNA: TGTGCCAGTAGTATCGGGACACGATCCTACGAGCAGTACTTC
size: NA; J: TRBJ2-1; V: TRBV19; D: TRBD1; CDR3: CASSLGGTGSLINEQFF; DNA: TGTGCCAGTAGCCTGGGGGGGACAGGGTCTCTCATCAATGAGCAGTTCTTC
size: NA; J: TRBJ2-1; V: TRBV7-9; D: TRBD1; CDR3: CASSVEQGAIYNEQFF; DNA: TGTGCCAGCAGCGTCGAACAGGGGGCCATTTACAATGAGCAGTTCTTC
size: NA; J: TRBJ2-7; V: TRBV11-2; D: NA; CDR3: CASSLVRDEQYF; DNA: TGTGCCAGCAGCTTAGTCAGGGACGAGCAGTACTTC
size: NA; J: TRBJ2-7; V: TRBV13; D: TRBD2; CDR3: CASSRGGLADEQYF; DNA: TGTGCCAGCAGCCGAGGGGGACTAGCAGACGAGCAGTACTTC
size: NA; J: TRBJ2-1; V: TRBV5-6; D: NA; CDR3: CASSFTGWPEQFF; DNA: TGTGCCAGCAGCTTTACGGGTTGGCCTGAGCAGTTCTTC
size: NA; J: TRBJ2-7; V: TRBV27; D: NA; CDR3: CASSLGRQAYLREQYF; DNA: TGTGCCAGCAGTTTGGGCAGACAGGCCTACCTACGAGAGCAGTACTTC
size: NA; J: TRBJ2-7; V: TRBV7-7; D: NA; CDR3: CASSFSLASVEQYF; DNA: TGTGCCAGCAGCTTCTCGCTAGCCTCGGTCGAGCAGTACTTC
size: NA; J: TRBJ1-1; V: TRBV5-6; D: NA; CDR3: CTSGQVREGRNTEAFF; DNA: TGTACCAGTGGGCAGGTCCGAGAAGGCAGAAACACTGAAGCTTTCTTT
size: few; J: TRBJ2-7; V: TRBV11-2; D: NA; CDR3: CASSYYYEQYF; DNA: TGTGCCAGCAGCTACTACTACGAGCAGTACTTC
size: NA; J: TRBJ2-1; V: TRBV14; D: NA; CDR3: CASSQDRVDNYNEQFF; DNA: TGTGCCAGCAGCCAAGATCGGGTGGACAACTACAATGAGCAGTTCTTC
size: NA; J: TRBJ2-7; V: TRBV4-1; D: TRBD2; CDR3: CASSQGREGTYEQYF; DNA: TGCGCCAGCAGCCAAGGGCGGGAGGGAACCTACGAGCAGTACTTC
size: once; J: TRBJ1-2; V: TRBV29-1; D: TRBD1; CDR3: CSVKDRVDGYTF; DNA: TGCAGCGTTAAGGACAGGGTAGATGGCTACACCTTC
size: NA; J: TRBJ2-1; V: TRBV15; D: NA; CDR3: CATSSGVVEFF; DNA: TGTGCCACCAGCAGTGGAGTAGTTGAGTTCTTC
size: NA; J: TRBJ2-7; V: TRBV11-2; D: NA; CDR3: CASSFQGGTYEQYF; DNA: TGTGCCAGCAGCTTCCAGGGGGGGACCTACGAGCAGTACTTC
size: NA; J: TRBJ2-1; V: TRBV4-1; D: TRBD2; CDR3: CASSQWPPGLAGVHEQFF; DNA: TGCGCCAGCAGCCAGTGGCCCCCGGGACTAGCGGGAGTGCATGAGCAGTTCTTC
size: NA; J: TRBJ2-7; V: TRBV4-1; D: TRBD1; CDR3: CASSNRDSRYEQYF; DNA: TGCGCCAGCAGCAACCGGGACAGCCGCTACGAGCAGTACTTC
size: NA; J: TRBJ2-2; V: TRBV4-1; D: NA; CDR3: CASSQTPRGELFF; DNA: TGCGCCAGCAGCCAGACTCCTAGGGGGGAGCTGTTTTTT
size: NA; J: TRBJ2-7; V: TRBV10-2; D: NA; CDR3: CASGETDYEQYF; DNA: TGCGCCAGCGGCGAGACTGACTACGAGCAGTACTTC
size: NA; J: TRBJ2-7; V: TRBV27; D: TRBD2; CDR3: CASSLTSGSRYEQYF; DNA: TGTGCCAGCAGTTTAACTAGCGGGAGTAGGTACGAGCAGTACTTC
size: NA; J: TRBJ2-7; V: TRBV7-9; D: NA; CDR3: CASSHQKSGPYEQYF; DNA: TGTGCCAGCAGCCACCAGAAGAGCGGTCCCTACGAGCAGTACTTC
size: NA; J: TRBJ2-2; V: TRBV6-1; D: NA; CDR3: CASSNRREKWELFF; DNA: TGTGCCAGCAGTAATAGACGTGAGAAATGGGAGCTGTTTTTT
size: NA; J: TRBJ1-1; V: TRBV27; D: NA; CDR3: CASSSTFNTEAFF; DNA: TGTGCCAGCAGTTCAACCTTCAACACTGAAGCTTTCTTT
size: NA; J: TRBJ2-5; V: TRBV9; D: NA; CDR3: CASSASFGGSETQYF; DNA: TGTGCCAGCAGCGCGAGCTTCGGGGGCAGCGAGACCCAGTACTTC
size: NA; J: TRBJ2-7; V: TRBV27; D: TRBD2; CDR3: CASSLSGRRYEQYF; DNA: TGTGCCAGCAGTTTGAGCGGGAGGAGGTACGAGCAGTACTTC
size: NA; J: TRBJ2-7; V: TRBV28; D: NA; CDR3: CASSPGLTYEQYF; DNA: TGTGCCAGCAGTCCTGGTTTGACCTACGAGCAGTACTTC
size: NA; J: TRBJ2-7; V: TRBV11-3; D: NA; CDR3: CASSLGLGGTYEQYF; DNA: TGTGCCAGCAGCTTAGGGCTCGGAGGGACCTACGAGCAGTACTTC
size: NA; J: TRBJ2-7; V: TRBV5-4; D: TRBD2; CDR3: CASSLGGRSHEQYF; DNA: TGTGCCAGCAGCTTGGGCGGGAGGAGCCACGAGCAGTACTTC
size: NA; J: TRBJ2-7; V: TRBV4-1; D: NA; CDR3: CASSQNSGSTYEQYF; DNA: TGCGCCAGCAGCCAAAACAGCGGGTCTACCTACGAGCAGTACTTC
size: few; J: TRBJ1-2; V: TRBV5-6; D: TRBD1; CDR3: CASSMLDRKDGYTF; DNA: TGTGCCAGCAGCATGCTGGACAGGAAGGATGGCTACACCTTC
size: NA; J: TRBJ2-7; V: TRBV11-2; D: NA; CDR3: CASSLGGQRDPEQYF; DNA: TGTGCCAGCAGCTTAGGGGGCCAGAGGGACCCCGAGCAGTACTTC
size: NA; J: TRBJ2-7; V: TRBV7-7; D: TRBD2; CDR3: CASSHGLADYEQYF; DNA: TGTGCCAGCAGCCACGGGCTAGCGGACTACGAGCAGTACTTC
size: NA; J: TRBJ2-3; V: TRBV10-2; D: NA; CDR3: CASSDPDSWGTDTQYF; DNA: TGCGCCAGCAGTGATCCTGATAGTTGGGGCACAGATACGCAGTATTTT
size: NA; J: TRBJ2-3; V: TRBV19; D: TRBD2; CDR3: CASNGLAEKGRTDTQYF; DNA: TGTGCCAGTAATGGACTAGCGGAAAAGGGCCGCACAGATACGCAGTATTTT
size: once; J: TRBJ2-2; V: TRBV28; D: TRBD2; CDR3: CASSTDSPGLAGETTGELFF; DNA: TGTGCCAGCAGTACGGATTCACCGGGACTAGCGGGAGAGACCACCGGGGAGCTGTTTTTT
size: NA; J: TRBJ2-7; V: TRBV18; D: TRBD2; CDR3: CASSGGAGRADEQYF; DNA: TGTGCCAGCTCCGGGGGAGCGGGACGGGCGGACGAGCAGTACTTC
size: NA; J: TRBJ2-7; V: TRBV5-4; D: NA; CDR3: CASSLYSNYEQYF; DNA: TGTGCCAGCAGCTTATATAGCAACTACGAGCAGTACTTC
size: NA; J: TRBJ2-3; V: TRBV9; D: NA; CDR3: CASSPSTDTQYF; DNA: TGTGCCAGCAGCCCGTCCACAGATACGCAGTATTTT
size: NA; J: TRBJ2-7; V: TRBV29-1; D: TRBD2; CDR3: CSVVTSGSRHEQYF; DNA: TGCAGCGTTGTAACTAGCGGGAGTCGCCACGAGCAGTACTTC
size: NA; J: TRBJ2-7; V: TRBV5-4; D: NA; CDR3: CASSWGGGSKEQYF; DNA: TGTGCCAGCAGCTGGGGGGGCGGGAGCAAAGAGCAGTACTTC
size: NA; J: TRBJ1-1; V: TRBV7-8; D: NA; CDR3: CASSLTTEAFF; DNA: TGTGCCAGCAGCTTAACCACTGAAGCTTTCTTT
size: NA; J: TRBJ2-7; V: TRBV7-8; D: TRBD1; CDR3: CASSQIQGAGEQYF; DNA: TGTGCCAGCAGTCAAATACAGGGGGCTGGTGAGCAGTACTTC
size: NA; J: TRBJ2-5; V: TRBV7-9; D: TRBD1; CDR3: CASSWTGETQYF; DNA: TGTGCCAGCAGCTGGACAGGAGAGACCCAGTACTTC
size: once; J: TRBJ2-7; V: TRBV27; D: NA; CDR3: CASSIRSGGTEQYF; DNA: TGTGCCAGCAGCATCAGGAGTGGAGGGACCGAGCAGTACTTC
size: NA; J: TRBJ1-2; V: TRBV11-2; D: TRBD1; CDR3: CASSYRSGQAGGYTF; DNA: TGTGCCAGCAGCTACCGGTCGGGACAGGCGGGGGGCTACACCTTC
size: once; J: TRBJ1-5; V: TRBV19; D: TRBD1; CDR3: CASSQRDRGDQPQHF; DNA: TGTGCCAGTAGTCAGCGGGACAGGGGGGATCAGCCCCAGCATTTT
size: NA; J: TRBJ2-2; V: TRBV7-6; D: NA; CDR3: CASSWTATGELFF; DNA: TGTGCCAGCAGCTGGACGGCTACCGGGGAGCTGTTTTTT
size: NA; J: TRBJ1-5; V: TRBV28; D: NA; CDR3: CASSRLEDQPQHF; DNA: TGTGCCAGCAGTCGTCTAGAGGATCAGCCCCAGCATTTT
size: NA; J: TRBJ2-7; V: TRBV30; D: NA; CDR3: CAWSGLATAWEQYF; DNA: TGTGCCTGGTCAGGGTTAGCGACCGCTTGGGAGCAGTACTTC
size: NA; J: TRBJ1-5; V: TRBV27; D: NA; CDR3: CASRGVGQGWQPQHF; DNA: TGTGCCAGCAGGGGGGTGGGTCAGGGCTGGCAGCCCCAGCATTTT